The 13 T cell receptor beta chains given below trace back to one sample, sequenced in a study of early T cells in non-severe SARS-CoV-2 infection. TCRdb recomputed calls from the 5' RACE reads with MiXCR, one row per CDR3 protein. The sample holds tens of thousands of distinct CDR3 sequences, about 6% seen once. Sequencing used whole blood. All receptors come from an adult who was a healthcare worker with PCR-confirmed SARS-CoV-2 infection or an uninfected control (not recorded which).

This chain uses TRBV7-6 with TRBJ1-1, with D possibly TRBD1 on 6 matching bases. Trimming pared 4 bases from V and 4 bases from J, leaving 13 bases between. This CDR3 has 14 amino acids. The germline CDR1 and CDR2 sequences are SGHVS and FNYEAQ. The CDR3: CASSSQGRVTEAFF. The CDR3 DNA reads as TGTGCCAGCAGCTCACAGGGTAGGGTCACTGAAGCTTTCTTT.

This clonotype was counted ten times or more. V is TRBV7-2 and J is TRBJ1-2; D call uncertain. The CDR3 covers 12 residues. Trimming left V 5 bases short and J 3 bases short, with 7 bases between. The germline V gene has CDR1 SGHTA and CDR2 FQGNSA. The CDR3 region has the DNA TGTGCCAGCAGCCCAACCCACTATGGCTACACCTTC. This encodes CASSPTHYGYTF.

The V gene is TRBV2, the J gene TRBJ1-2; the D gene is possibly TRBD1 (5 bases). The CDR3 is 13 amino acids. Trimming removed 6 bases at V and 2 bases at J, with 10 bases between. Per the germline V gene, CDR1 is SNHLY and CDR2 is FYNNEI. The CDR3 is CASRDDRNYGYTF. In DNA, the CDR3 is TGTGCCAGCAGAGACGACAGAAACTATGGCTACACCTTC.

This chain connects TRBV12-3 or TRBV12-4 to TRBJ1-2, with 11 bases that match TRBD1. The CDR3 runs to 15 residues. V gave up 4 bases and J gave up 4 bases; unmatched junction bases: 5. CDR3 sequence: CASSSDRGRVYGYTF. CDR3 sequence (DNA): TGTGCCAGCAGTTCGGACAGGGGGCGCGTCTATGGCTACACCTTC.

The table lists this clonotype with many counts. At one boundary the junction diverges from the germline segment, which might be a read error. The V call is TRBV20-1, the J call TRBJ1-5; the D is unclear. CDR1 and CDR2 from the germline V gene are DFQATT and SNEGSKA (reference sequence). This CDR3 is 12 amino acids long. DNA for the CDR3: TGCAGTGCTATAGTGGGGTCCAAGCCTCAGCATTTT. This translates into CSAIVGSKPQHF.

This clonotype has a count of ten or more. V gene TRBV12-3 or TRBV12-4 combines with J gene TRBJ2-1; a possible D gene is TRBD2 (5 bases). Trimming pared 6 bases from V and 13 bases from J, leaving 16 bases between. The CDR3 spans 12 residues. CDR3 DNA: TGTGCCAGCAGCGTAAAGAGCGGAAATCAGTTCTTC. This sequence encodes CASSVKSGNQFF.

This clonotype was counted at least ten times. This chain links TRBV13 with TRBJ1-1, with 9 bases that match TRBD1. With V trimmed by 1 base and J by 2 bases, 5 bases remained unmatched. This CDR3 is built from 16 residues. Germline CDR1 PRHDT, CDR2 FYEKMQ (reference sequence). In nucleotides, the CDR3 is TGTGCCAGCAGCTTAGTTGGGGACAGGGTTAACACTGAAGCTTTCTTT. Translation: CASSLVGDRVNTEAFF.

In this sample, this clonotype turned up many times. The CDR3 reads CASSLNSGGLGEQYF. The CDR3 coding sequence is TGTGCCAGCAGCTTGAATAGCGGGGGCCTTGGGGAGCAGTACTTC. V and J are TRBV7-6 and TRBJ2-7; 9 bases agree with TRBD2. CDR1 and CDR2 (germline): SGHVS, FNYEAQ. This CDR3 comprises 15 residues. The V gene end was trimmed by 3 bases and the J gene end by 7 bases; junction bases not matched to a gene: 10.

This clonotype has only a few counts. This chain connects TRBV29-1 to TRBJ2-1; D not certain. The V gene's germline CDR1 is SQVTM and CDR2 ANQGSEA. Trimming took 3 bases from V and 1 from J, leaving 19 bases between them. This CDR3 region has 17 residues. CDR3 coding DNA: TGCAGCGTTGATCCCCTCTGGGGTCCAACTTCCTACAATGAGCAGTTCTTC. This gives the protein CSVDPLWGPTSYNEQFF.

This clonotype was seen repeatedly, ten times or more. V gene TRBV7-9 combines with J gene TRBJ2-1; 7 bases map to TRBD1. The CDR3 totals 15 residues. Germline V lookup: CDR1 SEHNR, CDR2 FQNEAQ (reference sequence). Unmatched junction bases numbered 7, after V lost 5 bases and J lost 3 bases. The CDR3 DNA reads TGTGCCAGCAGCCGGAGACAGGGAGACTACAATGAGCAGTTCTTC. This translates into CASSRRQGDYNEQFF.

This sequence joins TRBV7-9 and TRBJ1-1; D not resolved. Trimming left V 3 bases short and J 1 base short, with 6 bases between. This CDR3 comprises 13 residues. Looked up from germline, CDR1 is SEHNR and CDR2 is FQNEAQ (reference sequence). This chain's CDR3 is CASSFPGNTEAFF. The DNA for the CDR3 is TGTGCCAGCAGCTTTCCAGGGAACACTGAAGCTTTCTTT.

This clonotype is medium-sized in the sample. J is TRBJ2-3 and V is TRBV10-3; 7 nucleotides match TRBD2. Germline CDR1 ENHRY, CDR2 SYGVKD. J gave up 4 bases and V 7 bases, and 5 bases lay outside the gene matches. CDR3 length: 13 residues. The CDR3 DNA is TGTGCCATCATGGCGGGAGACTCAGATACGCAGTATTTT. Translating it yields CAIMAGDSDTQYF.

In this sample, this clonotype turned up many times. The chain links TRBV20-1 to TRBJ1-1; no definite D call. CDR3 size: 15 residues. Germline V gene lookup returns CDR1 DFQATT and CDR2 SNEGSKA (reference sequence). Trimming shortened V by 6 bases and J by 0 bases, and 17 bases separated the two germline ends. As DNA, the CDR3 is TGCAGTGCCAAGGGAGGGTCGGAAATGAACACTGAAGCTTTCTTT. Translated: CSAKGGSEMNTEAFF.